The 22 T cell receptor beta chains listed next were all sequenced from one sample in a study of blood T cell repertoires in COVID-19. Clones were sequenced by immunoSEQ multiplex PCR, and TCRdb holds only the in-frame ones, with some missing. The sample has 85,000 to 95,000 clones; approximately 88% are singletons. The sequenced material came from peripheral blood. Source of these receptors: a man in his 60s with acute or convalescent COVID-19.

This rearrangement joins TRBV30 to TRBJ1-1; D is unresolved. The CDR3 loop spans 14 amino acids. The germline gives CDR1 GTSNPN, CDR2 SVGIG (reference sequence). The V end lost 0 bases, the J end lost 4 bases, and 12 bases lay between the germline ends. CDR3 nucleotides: TGTGCCTGGAGTGTACCCGGTTGGAGCACTGAAGCTTTCTTT. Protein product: CAWSVPGWSTEAFF.

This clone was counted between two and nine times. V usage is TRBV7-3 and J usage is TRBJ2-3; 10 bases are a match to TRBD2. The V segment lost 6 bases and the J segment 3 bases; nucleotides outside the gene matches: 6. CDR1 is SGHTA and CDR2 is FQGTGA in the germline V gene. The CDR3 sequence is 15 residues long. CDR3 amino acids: CASSKSGGATDTQYF. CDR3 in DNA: TGTGCCAGCAGTAAGAGCGGGGGGGCAACAGATACGCAGTATTTT.

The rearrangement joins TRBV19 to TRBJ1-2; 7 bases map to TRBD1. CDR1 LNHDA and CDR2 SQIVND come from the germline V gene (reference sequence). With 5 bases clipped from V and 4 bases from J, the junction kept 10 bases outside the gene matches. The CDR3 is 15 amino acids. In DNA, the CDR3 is TGTGCCAGTAGTCAGAACAGGGGCAAGGGCTATGGCTACACCTTC. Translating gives CASSQNRGKGYGYTF.

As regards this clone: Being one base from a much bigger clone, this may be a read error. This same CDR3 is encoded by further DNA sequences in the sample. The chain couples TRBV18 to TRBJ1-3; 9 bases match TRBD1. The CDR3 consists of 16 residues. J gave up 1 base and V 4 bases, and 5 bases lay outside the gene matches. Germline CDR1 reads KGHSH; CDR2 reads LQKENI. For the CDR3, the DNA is TGTGCCAGCTCACAACCGGGACAGGGATCTGGAAACACCATATATTTT. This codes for CASSQPGQGSGNTIYF. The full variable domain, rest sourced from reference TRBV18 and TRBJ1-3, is NAGVMQNPRHLVRRRGQEARLRCSPMKGHSHVYWYRQLPEEGLKFMVYLQKENIIDESGMPKERFSAEFPKEGPSILRIQQVVRGDSAAYFCASSQPGQGSGNTIYFGEGSWLTVV.

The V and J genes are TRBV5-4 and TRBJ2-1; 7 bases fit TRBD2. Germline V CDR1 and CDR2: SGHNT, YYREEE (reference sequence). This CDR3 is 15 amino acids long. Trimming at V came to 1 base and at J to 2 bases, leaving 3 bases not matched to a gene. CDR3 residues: CASSLQAGAYNEQFF. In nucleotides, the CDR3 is TGTGCCAGCAGCTTGCAGGCGGGGGCCTACAATGAGCAGTTCTTC.

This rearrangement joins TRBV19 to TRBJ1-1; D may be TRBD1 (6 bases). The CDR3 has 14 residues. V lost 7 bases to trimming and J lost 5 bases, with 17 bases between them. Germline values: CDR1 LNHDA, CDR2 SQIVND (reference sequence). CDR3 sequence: CASIRTGGSTEAFF. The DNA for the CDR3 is TGTGCCAGTATAAGGACGGGGGGCTCTACTGAAGCTTTCTTT.

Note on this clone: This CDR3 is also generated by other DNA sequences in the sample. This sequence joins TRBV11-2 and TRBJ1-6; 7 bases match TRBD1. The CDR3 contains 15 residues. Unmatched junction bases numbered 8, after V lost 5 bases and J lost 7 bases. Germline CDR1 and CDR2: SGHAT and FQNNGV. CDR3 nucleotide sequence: TGTGCCAGCAGCCCTACAGGGGACAACAATTCACCCCTCCACTTT. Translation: CASSPTGDNNSPLHF.

In nucleotides, the CDR3 is TGTGCCAGCAGGAAACAGGGACGATACGAGCAGTACTTC. It yields the protein CASRKQGRYEQYF. The rearrangement uses TRBV12-3 or TRBV12-4 and TRBJ2-7; perhaps TRBD1 as D (6 bases). The CDR3 length is 13 residues. V was shortened by 6 bases and J by 4 bases, with 13 bases between the two germline ends.

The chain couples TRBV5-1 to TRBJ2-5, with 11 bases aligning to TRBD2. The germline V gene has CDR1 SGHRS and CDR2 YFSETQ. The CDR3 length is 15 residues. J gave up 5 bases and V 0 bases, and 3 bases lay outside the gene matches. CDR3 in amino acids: CASSLETSGSETQYF. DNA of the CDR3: TGCGCCAGCAGCTTGGAAACTAGCGGGAGCGAGACCCAGTACTTC.

The CDR3 DNA follows: TGTGCCTGGAGTGGGGCGGATAGGGGACAGGGGGGCAATCAGCCCCAGCATTTT. Its translation is CAWSGADRGQGGNQPQHF. V usage is TRBV30 and J usage is TRBJ1-5, with 11 bases fitting TRBD1. The germline CDR1 and CDR2 sequences are GTSNPN and SVGIG (reference sequence). The CDR3 totals 18 residues. V shed 1 base and J 2 bases; nucleotides not matched to a gene: 10.

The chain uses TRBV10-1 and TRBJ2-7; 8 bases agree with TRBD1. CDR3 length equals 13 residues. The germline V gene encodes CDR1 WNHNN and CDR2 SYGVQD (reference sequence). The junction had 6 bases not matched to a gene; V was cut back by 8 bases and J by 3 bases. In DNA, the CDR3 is TGCGCCAGCTCCCGGGACAGGTTCTACGAGCAGTACTTC. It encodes CASSRDRFYEQYF.

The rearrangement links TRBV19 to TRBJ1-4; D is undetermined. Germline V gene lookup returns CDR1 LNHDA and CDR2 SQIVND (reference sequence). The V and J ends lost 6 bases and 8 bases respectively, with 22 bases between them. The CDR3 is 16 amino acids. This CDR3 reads CASSPTTDPGGEKLFF. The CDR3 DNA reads TGTGCCAGTAGCCCGACGACTGACCCTGGTGGCGAAAAACTGTTTTTT.

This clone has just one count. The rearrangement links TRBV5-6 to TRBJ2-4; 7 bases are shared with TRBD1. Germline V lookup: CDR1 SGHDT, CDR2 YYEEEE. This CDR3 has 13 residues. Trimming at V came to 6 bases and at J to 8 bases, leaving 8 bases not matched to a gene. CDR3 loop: CASTPTGFDIQYF. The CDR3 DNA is TGTGCCAGCACCCCGACAGGGTTTGACATTCAGTACTTC.

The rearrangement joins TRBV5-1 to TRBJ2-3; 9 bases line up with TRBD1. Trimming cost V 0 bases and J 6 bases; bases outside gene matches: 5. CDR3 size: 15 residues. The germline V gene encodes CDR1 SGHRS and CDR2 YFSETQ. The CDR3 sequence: CASSLEGQGADTQYF. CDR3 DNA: TGCGCCAGCAGCTTGGAGGGACAGGGTGCGGATACGCAGTATTTT.

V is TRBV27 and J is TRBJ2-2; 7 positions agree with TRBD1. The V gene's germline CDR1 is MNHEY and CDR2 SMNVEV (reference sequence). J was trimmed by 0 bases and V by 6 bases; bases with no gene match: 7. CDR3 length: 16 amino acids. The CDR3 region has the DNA TGTGCCAGCAGACGCGGACAGGTCGCGAACACCGGGGAGCTGTTTTTT. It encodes CASRRGQVANTGELFF.

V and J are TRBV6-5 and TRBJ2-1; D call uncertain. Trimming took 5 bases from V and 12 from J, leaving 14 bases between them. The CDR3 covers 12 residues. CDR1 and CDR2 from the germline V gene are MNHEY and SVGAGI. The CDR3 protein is CASSPSYGGQFF. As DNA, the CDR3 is TGTGCCAGCAGTCCCTCTTACGGTGGGCAGTTCTTC.

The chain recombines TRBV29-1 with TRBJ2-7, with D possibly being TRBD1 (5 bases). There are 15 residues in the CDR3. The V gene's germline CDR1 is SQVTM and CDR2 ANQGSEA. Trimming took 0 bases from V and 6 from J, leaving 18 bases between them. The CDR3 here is CSVEDPAGPASEQYF. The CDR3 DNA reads TGCAGCGTTGAAGATCCGGCAGGGCCGGCAAGCGAGCAGTACTTC.

The CDR3 nucleotides are TGTGCCAGCACCCGGGGACAGGGGTTCTATGGCTACACCTTC. Protein product: CASTRGQGFYGYTF. The chain couples TRBV7-8 to TRBJ1-2; 10 positions match TRBD1. J gave up 4 bases and V 7 bases, and 6 bases lay outside the gene matches. The germline V gene encodes CDR1 SGHVS and CDR2 FQNEAQ. CDR3 length equals 14 residues.

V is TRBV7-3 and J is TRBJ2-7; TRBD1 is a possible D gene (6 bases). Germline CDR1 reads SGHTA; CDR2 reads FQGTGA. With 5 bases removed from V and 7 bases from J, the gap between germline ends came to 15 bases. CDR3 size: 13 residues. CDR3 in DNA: TGTGCCAGCAGCATGACAGGTTCTCGGGAGCAGTACTTC. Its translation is CASSMTGSREQYF.

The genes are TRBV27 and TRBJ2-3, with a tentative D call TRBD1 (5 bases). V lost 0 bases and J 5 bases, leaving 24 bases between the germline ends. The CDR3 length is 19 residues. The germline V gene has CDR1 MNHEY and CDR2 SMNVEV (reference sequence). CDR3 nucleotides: TGTGCCAGCAGTTTATCGACTTCTACCCTGCGGCCAAGGGGAGATACGCAGTATTTT. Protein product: CASSLSTSTLRPRGDTQYF.

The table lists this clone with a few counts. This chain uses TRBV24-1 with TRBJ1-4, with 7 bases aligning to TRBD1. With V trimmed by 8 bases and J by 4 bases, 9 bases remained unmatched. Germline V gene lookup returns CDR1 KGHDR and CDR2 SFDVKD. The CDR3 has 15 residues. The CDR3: CATNGGGVGNEKLFF. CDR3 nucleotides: TGTGCCACCAATGGAGGGGGCGTGGGTAATGAAAAACTGTTTTTT.

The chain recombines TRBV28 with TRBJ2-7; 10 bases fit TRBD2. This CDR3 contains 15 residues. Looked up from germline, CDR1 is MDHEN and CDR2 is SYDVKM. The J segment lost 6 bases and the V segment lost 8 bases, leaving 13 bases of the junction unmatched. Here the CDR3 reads CASENKAGGFREQYF. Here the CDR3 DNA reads TGTGCCAGCGAAAATAAAGCGGGAGGGTTCCGCGAGCAGTACTTC. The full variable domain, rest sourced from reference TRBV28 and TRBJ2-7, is DVKVTQSSRYLVKRTGEKVFLECVQDMDHENMFWYRQDPGLGLRLIYFSYDVKMKEKGDIPEGYSVSREKKERFSLILESASTNQTSMYLCASENKAGGFREQYFGPGTRLTVT.